This T cell receptor (beta chain) derives from a study of T-cell memory formation after mild COVID-19. Notes on the study in general: Clones shrinking between day 15 and 85 showed a balanced CD4/CD8 split, and those that grew later tilted toward CD4+.

This clonotype has a count of ten or more. What it recognizes is unknown. The CDR3 is 13 amino acids. The germline V and J ends were trimmed by 4 bases and 2 bases, with 8 bases remaining between them. TCRdb reanalysed the 5' RACE reads using MiXCR and keeps one entry per CDR3 protein. The profile shows about 440,000 distinct CDR3 sequences, 15% to 25% of them singletons. The sequence came from an adult woman who had mild COVID-19 (a few samples of this study predate the infection). Cell type and time point are not known. The source material was PBMCs or a T cell subset sorted from them (not recorded which). The rearrangement joins TRBV12-3 or TRBV12-4 to TRBJ1-1, with D maybe TRBD1 (6 bases). CDR3 loop: CASSWTVNTEAFF. CDR3 sequence (DNA): TGTGCCAGCAGTTGGACAGTCAACACTGAAGCTTTCTTT.